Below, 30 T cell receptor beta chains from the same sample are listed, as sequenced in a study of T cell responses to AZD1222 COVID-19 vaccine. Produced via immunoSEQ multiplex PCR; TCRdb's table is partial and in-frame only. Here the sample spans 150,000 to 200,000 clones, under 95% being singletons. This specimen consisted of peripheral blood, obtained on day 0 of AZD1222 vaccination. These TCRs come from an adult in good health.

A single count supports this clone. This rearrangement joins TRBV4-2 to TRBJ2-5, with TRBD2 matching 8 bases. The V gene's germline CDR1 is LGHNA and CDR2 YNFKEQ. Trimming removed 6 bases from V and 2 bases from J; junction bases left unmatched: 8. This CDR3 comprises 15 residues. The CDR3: CASSYRREEQETQYF. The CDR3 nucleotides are TGTGCCAGCAGTTACCGGCGGGAGGAACAAGAGACCCAGTACTTC.

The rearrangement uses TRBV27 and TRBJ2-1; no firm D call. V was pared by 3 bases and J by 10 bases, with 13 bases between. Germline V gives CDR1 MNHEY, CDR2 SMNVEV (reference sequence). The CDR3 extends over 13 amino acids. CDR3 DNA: TGTGCCAGCAGTTTCCGTTGGCGAGGCGAGCAGTTCTTC. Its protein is CASSFRWRGEQFF.

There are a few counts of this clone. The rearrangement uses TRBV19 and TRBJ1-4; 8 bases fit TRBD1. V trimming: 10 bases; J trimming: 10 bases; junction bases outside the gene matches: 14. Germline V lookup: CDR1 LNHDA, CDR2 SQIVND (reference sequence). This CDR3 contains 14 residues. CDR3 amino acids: CATSLDREIGKLFF. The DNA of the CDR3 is TGTGCCACTTCCTTGGACAGGGAAATTGGAAAACTGTTTTTT.

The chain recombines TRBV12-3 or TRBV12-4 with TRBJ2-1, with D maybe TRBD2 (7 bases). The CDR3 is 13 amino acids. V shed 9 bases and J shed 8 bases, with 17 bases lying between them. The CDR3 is CASKGGGRYEQFF. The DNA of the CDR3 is TGTGCCAGTAAGGGGGGCGGGAGATATGAGCAGTTCTTC.

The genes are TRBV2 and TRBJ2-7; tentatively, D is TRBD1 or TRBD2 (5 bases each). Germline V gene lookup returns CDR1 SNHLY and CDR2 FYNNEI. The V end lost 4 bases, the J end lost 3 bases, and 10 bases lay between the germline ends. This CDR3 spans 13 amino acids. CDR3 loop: CASSAGRSYEQYF. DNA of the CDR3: TGTGCCAGCAGTGCGGGACGGAGCTACGAGCAGTACTTC.

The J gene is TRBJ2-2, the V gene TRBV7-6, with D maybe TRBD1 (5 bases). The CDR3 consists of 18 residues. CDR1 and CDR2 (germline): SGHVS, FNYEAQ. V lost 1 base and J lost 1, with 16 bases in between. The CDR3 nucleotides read TGTGCCAGCAGCTTAGAAAGAATTTGGGGCTGGAACACCGGGGAGCTGTTTTTT. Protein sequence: CASSLERIWGWNTGELFF.

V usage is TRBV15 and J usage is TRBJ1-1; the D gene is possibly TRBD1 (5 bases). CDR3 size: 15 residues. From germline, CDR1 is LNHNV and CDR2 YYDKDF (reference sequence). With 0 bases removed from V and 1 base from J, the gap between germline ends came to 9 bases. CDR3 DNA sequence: TGTGCCACCAGCAGAGAGGCGGGGGGGAACACTGAAGCTTTCTTT. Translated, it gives CATSREAGGNTEAFF.

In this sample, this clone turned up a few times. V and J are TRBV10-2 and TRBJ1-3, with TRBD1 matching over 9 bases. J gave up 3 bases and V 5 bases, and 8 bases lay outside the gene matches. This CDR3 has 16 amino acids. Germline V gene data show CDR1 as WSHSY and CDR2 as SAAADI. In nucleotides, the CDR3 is TGCGCCAGCAGTCTACAGGGGGCTTTAGTTGGAAACACCATATATTTT. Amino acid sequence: CASSLQGALVGNTIYF.

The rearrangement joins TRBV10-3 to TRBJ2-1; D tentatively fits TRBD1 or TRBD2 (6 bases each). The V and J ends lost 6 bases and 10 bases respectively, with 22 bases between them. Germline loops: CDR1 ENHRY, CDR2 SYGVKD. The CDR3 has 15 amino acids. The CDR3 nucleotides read TGTGCCATCAGCGGCCCTGGGGGGCCAAAGGGGGAGCAGTTCTTC. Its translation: CAISGPGGPKGEQFF.

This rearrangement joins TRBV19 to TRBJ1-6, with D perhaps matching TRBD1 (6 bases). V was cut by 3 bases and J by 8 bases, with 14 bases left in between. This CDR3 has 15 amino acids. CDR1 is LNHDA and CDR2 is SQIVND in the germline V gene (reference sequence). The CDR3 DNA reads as TGTGCCAGTAGTATGTGGGCAGGGGTGGATTCACCCCTCCACTTT. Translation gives CASSMWAGVDSPLHF. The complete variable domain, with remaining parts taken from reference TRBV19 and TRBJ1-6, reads DGGITQSPKYLFRKEGQNVTLSCEQNLNHDAMYWYRQDPGQGLRLIYYSQIVNDFQKGDIAEGYSVSREKKESFPLTVTSAQKNPTAFYLCASSMWAGVDSPLHFGNGTRLTVT.

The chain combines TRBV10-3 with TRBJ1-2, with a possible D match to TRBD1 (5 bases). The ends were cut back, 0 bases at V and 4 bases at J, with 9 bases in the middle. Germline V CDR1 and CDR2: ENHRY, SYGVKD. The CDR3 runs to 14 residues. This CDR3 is CAISESADSYGYTF. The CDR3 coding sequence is TGTGCCATCAGTGAGTCCGCTGACAGCTATGGCTACACCTTC.

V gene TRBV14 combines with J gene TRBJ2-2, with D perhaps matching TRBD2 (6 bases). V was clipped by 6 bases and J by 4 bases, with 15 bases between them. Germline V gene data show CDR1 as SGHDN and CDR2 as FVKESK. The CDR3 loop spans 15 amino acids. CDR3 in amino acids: CASRQSGSSTGELFF. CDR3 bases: TGTGCCAGCAGACAGTCCGGGAGTAGCACCGGGGAGCTGTTTTTT.

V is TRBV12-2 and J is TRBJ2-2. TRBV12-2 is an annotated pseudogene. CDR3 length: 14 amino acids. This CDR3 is CASRLALDNGELFF. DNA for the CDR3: TGTGCAAGTCGCTTAGCGCTCGATAACGGGGAGCTGTTTTTT.

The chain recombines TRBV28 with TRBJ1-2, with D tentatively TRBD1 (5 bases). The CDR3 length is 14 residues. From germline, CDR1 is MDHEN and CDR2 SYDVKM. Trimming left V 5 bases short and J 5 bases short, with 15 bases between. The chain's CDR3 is CASSNVMGGYGYTF. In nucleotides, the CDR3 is TGTGCCAGCAGTAACGTAATGGGGGGATATGGCTACACCTTC.

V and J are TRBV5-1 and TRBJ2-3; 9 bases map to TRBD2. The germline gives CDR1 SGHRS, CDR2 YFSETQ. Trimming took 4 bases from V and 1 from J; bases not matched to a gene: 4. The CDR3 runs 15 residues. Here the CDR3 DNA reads TGCGCCAGCAGCACCCGCGGGGGGGGCACAGATACGCAGTATTTT. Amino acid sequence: CASSTRGGGTDTQYF. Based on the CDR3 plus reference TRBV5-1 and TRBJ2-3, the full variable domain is KAGVTQTPRYLIKTRGQQVTLSCSPISGHRSVSWYQQTPGQGLQFLFEYFSETQRNKGNFPGRFSGRQFSNSRSEMNVSTLELGDSALYLCASSTRGGGTDTQYFGPGTRLTVL.

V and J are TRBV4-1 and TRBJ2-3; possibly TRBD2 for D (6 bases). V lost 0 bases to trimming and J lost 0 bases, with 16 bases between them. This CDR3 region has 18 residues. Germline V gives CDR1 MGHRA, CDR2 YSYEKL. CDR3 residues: CASSQELTRGRSTDTQYF. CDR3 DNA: TGCGCCAGCAGCCAAGAGCTAACGCGGGGCCGTAGCACAGATACGCAGTATTTT.

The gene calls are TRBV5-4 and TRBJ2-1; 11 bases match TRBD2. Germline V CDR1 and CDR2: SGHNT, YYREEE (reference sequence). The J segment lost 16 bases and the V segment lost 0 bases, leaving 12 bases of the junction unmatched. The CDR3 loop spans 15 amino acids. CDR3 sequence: CASSLEGTSGPVKFF. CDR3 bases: TGTGCCAGCAGCTTGGAGGGGACTAGCGGCCCAGTTAAATTCTTC.

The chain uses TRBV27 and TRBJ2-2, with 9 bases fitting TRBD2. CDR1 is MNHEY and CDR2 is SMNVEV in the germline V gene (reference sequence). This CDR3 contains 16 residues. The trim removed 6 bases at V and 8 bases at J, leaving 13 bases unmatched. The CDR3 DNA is TGTGCCAGCAGATCCCAGGGACTAGCCGTCAGGGGGGAGCTGTTTTTT. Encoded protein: CASRSQGLAVRGELFF.

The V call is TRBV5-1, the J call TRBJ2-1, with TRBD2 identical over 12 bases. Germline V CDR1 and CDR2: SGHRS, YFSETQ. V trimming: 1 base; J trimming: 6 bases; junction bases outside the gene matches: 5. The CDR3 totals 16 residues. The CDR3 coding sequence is TGCGCCAGCAGCTTGTCCCTAGCGGGGGGGCCCAATGAGCAGTTCTTC. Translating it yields CASSLSLAGGPNEQFF.

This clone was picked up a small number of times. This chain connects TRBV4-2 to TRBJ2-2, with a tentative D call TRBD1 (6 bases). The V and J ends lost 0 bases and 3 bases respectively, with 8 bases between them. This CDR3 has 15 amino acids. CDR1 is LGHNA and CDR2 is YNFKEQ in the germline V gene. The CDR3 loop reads CASSQDEGDTGELFF. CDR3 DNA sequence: TGTGCCAGCAGCCAAGATGAGGGGGACACCGGGGAGCTGTTTTTT.

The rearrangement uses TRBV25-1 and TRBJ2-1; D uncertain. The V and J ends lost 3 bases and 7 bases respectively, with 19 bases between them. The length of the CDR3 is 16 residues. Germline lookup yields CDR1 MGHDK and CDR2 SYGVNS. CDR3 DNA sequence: TGTGCCAGCAGTGACGGCACACCCCAAAATGGGAATGAGCAGTTCTTC. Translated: CASSDGTPQNGNEQFF.

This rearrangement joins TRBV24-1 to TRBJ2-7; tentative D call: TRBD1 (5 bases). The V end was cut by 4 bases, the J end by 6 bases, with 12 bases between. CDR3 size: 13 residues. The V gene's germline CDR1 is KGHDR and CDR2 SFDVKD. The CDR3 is CATSESGKSEQYF. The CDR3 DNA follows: TGTGCCACCAGTGAGTCAGGGAAGTCCGAGCAGTACTTC.

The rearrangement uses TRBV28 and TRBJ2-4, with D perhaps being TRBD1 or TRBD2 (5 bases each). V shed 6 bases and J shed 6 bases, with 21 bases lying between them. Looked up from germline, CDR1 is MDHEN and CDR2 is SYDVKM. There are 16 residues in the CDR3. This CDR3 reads CASSSAAAEGRNIQYF. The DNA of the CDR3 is TGTGCCAGCAGCTCCGCGGCGGCCGAGGGGAGAAACATTCAGTACTTC.

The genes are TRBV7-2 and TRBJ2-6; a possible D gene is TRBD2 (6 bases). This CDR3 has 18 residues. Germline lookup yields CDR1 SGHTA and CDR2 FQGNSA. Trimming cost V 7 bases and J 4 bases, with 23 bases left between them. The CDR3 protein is CASIRSAGFPSGANVLTF. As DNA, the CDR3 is TGTGCCAGCATCCGATCTGCGGGGTTCCCATCCGGGGCCAACGTCCTGACTTTC.

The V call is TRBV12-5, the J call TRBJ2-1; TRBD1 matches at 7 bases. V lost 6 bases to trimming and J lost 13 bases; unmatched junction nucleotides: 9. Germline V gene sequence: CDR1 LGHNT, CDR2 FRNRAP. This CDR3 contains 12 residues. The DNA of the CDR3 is TGTGCTAGTGGGGTGACGACAGGGAGCCAGTTCTTC. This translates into CASGVTTGSQFF.

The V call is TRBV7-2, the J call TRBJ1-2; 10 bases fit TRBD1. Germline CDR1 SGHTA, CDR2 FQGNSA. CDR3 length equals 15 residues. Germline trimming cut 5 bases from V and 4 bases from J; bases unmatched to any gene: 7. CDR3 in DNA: TGTGCCAGCAGCACCTCCGGGACAGGGGTCTATGGCTACACCTTC. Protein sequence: CASSTSGTGVYGYTF.

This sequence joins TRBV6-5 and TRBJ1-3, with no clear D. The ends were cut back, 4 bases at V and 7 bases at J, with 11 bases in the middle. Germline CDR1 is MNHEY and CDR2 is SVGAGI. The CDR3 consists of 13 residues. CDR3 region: CASSSPGANTIYF. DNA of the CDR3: TGTGCCAGCAGTTCACCTGGAGCGAACACCATATATTTT.

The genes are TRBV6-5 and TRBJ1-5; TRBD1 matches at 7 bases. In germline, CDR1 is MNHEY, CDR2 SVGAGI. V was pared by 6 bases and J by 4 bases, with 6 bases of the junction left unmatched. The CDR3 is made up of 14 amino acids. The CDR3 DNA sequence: TGTGCCAGCAGGGGGACAGTCAATAATCAGCCCCAGCATTTT. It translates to CASRGTVNNQPQHF.

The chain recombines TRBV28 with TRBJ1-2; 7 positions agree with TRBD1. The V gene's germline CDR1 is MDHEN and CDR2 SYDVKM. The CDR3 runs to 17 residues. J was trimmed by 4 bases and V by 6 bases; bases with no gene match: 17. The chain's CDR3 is CASSQDHTRGRGYGYTF. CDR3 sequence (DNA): TGTGCCAGCAGCCAAGACCACACGAGGGGGCGAGGCTATGGCTACACCTTC.

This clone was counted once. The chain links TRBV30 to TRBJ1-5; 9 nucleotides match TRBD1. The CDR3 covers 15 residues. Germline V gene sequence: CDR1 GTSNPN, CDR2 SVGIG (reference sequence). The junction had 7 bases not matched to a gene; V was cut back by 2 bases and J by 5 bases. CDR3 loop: CAWSSGTGMYQPQHF. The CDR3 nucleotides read TGTGCCTGGAGTTCCGGGACAGGGATGTATCAGCCCCAGCATTTT.